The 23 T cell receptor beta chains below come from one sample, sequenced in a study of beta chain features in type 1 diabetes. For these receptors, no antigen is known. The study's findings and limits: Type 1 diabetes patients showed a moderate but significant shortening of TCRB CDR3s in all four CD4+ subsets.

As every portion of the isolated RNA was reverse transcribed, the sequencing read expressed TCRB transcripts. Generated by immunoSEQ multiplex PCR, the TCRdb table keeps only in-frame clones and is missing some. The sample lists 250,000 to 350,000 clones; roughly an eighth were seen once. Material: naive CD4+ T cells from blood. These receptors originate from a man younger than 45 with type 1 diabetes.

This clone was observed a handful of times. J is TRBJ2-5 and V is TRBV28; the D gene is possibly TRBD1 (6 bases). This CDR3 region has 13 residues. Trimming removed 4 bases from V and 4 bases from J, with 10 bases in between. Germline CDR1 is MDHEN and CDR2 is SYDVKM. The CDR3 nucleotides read TGTGCCAGCAGTTATGTCAGGGGAGAGACCCAGTACTTC. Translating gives CASSYVRGETQYF.

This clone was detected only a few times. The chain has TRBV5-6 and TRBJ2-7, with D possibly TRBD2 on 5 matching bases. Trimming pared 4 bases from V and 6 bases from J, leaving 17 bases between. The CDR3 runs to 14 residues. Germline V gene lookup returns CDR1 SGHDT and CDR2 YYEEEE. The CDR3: CASSRRRRFGEQYF. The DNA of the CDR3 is TGTGCCAGCAGCAGAAGGAGGAGGTTCGGCGAGCAGTACTTC. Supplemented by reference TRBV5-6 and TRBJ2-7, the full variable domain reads DAGVTQSPTHLIKTRGQQVTLRCSPKSGHDTVSWYQQALGQGPQFIFQYYEEEERQRGNFPDRFSGHQFPNYSSELNVNALLLGDSALYLCASSRRRRFGEQYFGPGTRLTVT.

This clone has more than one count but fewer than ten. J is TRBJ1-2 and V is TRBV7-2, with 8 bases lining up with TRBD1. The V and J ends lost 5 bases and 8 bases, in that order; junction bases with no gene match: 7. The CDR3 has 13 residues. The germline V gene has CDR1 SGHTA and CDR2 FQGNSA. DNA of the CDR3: TGTGCCAGCAGCGAGGACAGGGTGAGCGGCTACACCTTC. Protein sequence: CASSEDRVSGYTF. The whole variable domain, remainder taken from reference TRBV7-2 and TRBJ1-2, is GAGVSQSPSNKVTEKGKDVELRCDPISGHTALYWYRQSLGQGLEFLIYFQGNSAPDKSGLPSDRFSAERTGGSVSTLTIQRTQQEDSAVYLCASSEDRVSGYTFGSGTRLTVV.

This CDR3 reads CAWRRSTTVRSGNTIYF. In nucleotides, the CDR3 is TGTGCCTGGAGACGCAGTACGACAGTCCGCTCTGGAAACACCATATATTTT. The chain carries TRBV30 and TRBJ1-3; D possibly corresponds to TRBD1 (5 bases). Germline CDR1 reads GTSNPN; CDR2 reads SVGIG (reference sequence). The CDR3 length is 17 residues. Trimming cost V 3 bases and J 0 bases, with 18 bases left between them. Full variable domain (rest looked up from reference TRBV30 and TRBJ1-3): SQTIHQWPATLVQPVGSPLSLECTVEGTSNPNLYWYRQAAGRGLQLLFYSVGIGQISSEVPQNLSASRPQDRQFILSSKKLLLSDSGFYLCAWRRSTTVRSGNTIYFGEGSWLTVV.

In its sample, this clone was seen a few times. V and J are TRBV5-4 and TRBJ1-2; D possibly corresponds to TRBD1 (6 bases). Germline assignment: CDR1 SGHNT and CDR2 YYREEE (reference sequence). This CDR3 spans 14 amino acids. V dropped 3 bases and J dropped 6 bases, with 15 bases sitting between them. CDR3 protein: CASSSSGHRNGYTF. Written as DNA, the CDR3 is TGTGCCAGCAGCTCCTCGGGACATCGCAATGGCTACACCTTC. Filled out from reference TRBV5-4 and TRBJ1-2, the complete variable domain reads ETGVTQSPTHLIKTRGQQVTLRCSSQSGHNTVSWYQQALGQGPQFIFQYYREEENGRGNFPPRFSGLQFPNYSSELNVNALELDDSALYLCASSSSGHRNGYTFGSGTRLTVV.

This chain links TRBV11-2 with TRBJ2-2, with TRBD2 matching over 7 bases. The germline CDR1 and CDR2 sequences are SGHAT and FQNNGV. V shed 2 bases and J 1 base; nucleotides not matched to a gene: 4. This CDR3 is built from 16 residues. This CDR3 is CASSLRASGNTGELFF. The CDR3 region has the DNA TGTGCCAGCAGCTTAAGGGCTAGCGGGAACACCGGGGAGCTGTTTTTT.

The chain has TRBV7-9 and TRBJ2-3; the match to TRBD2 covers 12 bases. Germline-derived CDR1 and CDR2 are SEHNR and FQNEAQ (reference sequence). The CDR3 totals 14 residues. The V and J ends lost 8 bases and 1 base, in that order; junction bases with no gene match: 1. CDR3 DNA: TGTGCCAGCCGGACTAGCGGGGGCACAGATACGCAGTATTTT. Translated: CASRTSGGTDTQYF.

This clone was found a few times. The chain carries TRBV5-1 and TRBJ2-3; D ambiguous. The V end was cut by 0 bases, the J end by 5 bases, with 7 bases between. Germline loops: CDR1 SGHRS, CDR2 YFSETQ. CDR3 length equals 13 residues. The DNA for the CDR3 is TGCGCCAGCAGCTTGGCCGCAGTAGATACGCAGTATTTT. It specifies CASSLAAVDTQYF.

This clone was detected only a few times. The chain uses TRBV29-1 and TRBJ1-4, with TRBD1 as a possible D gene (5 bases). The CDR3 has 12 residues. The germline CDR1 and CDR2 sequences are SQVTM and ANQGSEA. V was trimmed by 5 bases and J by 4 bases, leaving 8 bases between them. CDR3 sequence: CSVQGSNEKLFF. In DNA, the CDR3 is TGCAGCGTTCAGGGCAGTAATGAAAAACTGTTTTTT.

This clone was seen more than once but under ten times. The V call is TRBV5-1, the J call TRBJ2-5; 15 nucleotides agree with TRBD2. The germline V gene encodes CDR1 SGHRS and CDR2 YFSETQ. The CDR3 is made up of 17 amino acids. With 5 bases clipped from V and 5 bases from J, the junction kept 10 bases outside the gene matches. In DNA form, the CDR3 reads TGCGCCAGCAGTTCCGGACTAGCGGGAGGGCCTGGGGAGACCCAGTACTTC. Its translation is CASSSGLAGGPGETQYF.

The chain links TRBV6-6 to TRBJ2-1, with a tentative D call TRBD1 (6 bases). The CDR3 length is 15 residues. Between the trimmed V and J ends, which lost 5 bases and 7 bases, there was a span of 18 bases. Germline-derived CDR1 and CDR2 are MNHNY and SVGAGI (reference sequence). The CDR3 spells CASSLREGGLNEQFF. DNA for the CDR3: TGTGCCAGCAGTCTCCGGGAAGGGGGTTTGAATGAGCAGTTCTTC.

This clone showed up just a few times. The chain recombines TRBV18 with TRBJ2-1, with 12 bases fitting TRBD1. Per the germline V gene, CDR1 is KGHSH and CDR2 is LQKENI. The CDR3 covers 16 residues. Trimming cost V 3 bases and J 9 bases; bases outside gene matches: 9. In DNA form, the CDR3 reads TGTGCCAGCTCACCTCTACCGGGACAGGGGGCACCTGAGCAGTTCTTC. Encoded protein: CASSPLPGQGAPEQFF.

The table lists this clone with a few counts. This chain's CDR3 is CASSHWGRGQNSGANVLTF. The CDR3 DNA follows: TGCGCCAGCAGCCACTGGGGCAGGGGCCAAAACTCTGGGGCCAACGTCCTGACTTTC. The chain has TRBV4-3 and TRBJ2-6; tentatively, D is TRBD1 (6 bases). From germline, CDR1 is LGHNA and CDR2 YSLEER. V was shortened by 3 bases and J by 0 bases, with 18 bases between the two germline ends. The CDR3 loop spans 19 amino acids.

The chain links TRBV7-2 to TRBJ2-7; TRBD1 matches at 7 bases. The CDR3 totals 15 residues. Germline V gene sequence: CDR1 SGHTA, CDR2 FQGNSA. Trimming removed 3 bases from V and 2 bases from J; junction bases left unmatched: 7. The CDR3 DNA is TGTGCCAGCAGCTTGGACCGGGACAGTACCTACGAGCAGTACTTC. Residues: CASSLDRDSTYEQYF.

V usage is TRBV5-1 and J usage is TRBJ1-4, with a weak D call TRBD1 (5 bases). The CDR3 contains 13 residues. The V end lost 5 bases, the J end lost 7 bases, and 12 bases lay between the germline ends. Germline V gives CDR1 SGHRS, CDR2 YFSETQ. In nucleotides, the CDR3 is TGCGCCAGCAGTAGGGGCTTTGGTGAAAAACTGTTTTTT. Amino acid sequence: CASSRGFGEKLFF.

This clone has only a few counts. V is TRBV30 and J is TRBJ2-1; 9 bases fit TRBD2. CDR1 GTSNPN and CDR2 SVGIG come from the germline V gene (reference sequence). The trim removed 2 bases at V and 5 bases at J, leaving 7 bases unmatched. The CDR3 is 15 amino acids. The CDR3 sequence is CAWSSWASGDNEQFF. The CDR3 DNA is TGTGCCTGGAGTTCTTGGGCTAGCGGGGACAATGAGCAGTTCTTC.

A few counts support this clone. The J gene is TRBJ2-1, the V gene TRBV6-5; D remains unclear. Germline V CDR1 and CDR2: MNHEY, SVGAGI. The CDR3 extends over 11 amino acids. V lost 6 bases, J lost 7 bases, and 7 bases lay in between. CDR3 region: CASRVRNEQFF. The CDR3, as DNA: TGTGCCAGCAGGGTCCGGAATGAGCAGTTCTTC.

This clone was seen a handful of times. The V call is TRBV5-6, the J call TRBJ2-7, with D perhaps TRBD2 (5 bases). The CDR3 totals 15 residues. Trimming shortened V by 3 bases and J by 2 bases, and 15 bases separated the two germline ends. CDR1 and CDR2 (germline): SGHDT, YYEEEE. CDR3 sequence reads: CASSSQGKRTYEQYF. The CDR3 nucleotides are TGTGCCAGCAGCTCCCAAGGGAAGCGGACCTACGAGCAGTACTTC.

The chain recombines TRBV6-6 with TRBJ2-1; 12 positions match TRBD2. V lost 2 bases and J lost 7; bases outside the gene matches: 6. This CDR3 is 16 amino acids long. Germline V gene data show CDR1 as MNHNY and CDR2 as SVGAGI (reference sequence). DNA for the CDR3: TGTGCCAGCAGTTACCAGCTAGCGGGAGGGAGGAATGAGCAGTTCTTC. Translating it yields CASSYQLAGGRNEQFF.

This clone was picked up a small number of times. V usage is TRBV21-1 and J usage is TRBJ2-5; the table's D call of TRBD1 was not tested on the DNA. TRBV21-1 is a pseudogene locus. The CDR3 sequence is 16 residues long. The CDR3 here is CASSQDRGLGEETQYF. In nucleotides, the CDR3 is TGTGCCAGCAGCCAGGACAGGGGGCTCGGTGAAGAGACCCAGTACTTC.

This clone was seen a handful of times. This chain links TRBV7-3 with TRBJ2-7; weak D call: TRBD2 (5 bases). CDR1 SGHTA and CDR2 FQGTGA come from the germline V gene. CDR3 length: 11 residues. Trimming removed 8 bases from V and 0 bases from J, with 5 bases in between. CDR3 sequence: CASGSSYEQYF. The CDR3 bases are TGTGCCAGCGGGAGCTCCTACGAGCAGTACTTC.

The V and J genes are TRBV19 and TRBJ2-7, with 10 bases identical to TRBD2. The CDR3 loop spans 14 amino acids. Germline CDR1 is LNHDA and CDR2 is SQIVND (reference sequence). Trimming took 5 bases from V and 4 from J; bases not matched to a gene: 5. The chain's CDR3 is CASSPSGRAYEQYF. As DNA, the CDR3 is TGTGCCAGTAGTCCTAGCGGGAGAGCATACGAGCAGTACTTC.

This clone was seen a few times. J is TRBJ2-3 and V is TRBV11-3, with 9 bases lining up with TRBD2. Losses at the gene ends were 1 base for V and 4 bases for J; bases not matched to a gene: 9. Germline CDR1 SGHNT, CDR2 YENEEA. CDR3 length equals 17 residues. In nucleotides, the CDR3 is TGTGCCAGCAGCTTAGGCGCTAGCGGGATATTGGCAGATACGCAGTATTTT. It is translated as CASSLGASGILADTQYF.